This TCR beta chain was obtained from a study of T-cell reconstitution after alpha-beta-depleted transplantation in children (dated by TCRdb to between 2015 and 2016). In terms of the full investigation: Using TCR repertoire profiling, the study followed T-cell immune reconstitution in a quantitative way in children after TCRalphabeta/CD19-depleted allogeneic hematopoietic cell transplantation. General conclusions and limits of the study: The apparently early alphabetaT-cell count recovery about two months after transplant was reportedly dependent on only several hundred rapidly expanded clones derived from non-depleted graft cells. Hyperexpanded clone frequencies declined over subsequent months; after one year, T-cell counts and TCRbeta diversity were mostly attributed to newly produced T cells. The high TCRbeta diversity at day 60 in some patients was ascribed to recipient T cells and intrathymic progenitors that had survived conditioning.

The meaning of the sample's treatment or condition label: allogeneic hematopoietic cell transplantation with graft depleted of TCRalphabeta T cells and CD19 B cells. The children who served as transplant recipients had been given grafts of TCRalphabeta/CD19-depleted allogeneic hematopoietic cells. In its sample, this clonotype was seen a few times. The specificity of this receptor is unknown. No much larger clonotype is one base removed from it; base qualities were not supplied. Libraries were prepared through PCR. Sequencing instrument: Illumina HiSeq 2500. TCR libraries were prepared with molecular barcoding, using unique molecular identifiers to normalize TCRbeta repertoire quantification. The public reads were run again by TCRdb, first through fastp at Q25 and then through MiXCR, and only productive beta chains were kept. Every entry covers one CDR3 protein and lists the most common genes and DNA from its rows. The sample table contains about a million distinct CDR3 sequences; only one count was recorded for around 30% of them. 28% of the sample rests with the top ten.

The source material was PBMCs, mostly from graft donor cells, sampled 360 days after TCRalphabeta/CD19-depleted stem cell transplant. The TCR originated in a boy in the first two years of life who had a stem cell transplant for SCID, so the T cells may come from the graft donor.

The DNA is TGTGCCAGCAGTCACACAGGGTCGGTCACCGGGGAGCTGTTTTTT. This translates into CASSHTGSVTGELFF. Here the chain combines TRBV12-3 or TRBV12-4 and TRBJ2-2, and possibly TRBD1, on 6 matching bases. The CDR3 runs 15 amino acids, cysteine and phenylalanine included. The kept DNA is CDR3 alone, 45 bases in frame from the first base. A distance of 14 bases separates the germline ends of V and J, which lose 5 bases and 4 bases respectively.